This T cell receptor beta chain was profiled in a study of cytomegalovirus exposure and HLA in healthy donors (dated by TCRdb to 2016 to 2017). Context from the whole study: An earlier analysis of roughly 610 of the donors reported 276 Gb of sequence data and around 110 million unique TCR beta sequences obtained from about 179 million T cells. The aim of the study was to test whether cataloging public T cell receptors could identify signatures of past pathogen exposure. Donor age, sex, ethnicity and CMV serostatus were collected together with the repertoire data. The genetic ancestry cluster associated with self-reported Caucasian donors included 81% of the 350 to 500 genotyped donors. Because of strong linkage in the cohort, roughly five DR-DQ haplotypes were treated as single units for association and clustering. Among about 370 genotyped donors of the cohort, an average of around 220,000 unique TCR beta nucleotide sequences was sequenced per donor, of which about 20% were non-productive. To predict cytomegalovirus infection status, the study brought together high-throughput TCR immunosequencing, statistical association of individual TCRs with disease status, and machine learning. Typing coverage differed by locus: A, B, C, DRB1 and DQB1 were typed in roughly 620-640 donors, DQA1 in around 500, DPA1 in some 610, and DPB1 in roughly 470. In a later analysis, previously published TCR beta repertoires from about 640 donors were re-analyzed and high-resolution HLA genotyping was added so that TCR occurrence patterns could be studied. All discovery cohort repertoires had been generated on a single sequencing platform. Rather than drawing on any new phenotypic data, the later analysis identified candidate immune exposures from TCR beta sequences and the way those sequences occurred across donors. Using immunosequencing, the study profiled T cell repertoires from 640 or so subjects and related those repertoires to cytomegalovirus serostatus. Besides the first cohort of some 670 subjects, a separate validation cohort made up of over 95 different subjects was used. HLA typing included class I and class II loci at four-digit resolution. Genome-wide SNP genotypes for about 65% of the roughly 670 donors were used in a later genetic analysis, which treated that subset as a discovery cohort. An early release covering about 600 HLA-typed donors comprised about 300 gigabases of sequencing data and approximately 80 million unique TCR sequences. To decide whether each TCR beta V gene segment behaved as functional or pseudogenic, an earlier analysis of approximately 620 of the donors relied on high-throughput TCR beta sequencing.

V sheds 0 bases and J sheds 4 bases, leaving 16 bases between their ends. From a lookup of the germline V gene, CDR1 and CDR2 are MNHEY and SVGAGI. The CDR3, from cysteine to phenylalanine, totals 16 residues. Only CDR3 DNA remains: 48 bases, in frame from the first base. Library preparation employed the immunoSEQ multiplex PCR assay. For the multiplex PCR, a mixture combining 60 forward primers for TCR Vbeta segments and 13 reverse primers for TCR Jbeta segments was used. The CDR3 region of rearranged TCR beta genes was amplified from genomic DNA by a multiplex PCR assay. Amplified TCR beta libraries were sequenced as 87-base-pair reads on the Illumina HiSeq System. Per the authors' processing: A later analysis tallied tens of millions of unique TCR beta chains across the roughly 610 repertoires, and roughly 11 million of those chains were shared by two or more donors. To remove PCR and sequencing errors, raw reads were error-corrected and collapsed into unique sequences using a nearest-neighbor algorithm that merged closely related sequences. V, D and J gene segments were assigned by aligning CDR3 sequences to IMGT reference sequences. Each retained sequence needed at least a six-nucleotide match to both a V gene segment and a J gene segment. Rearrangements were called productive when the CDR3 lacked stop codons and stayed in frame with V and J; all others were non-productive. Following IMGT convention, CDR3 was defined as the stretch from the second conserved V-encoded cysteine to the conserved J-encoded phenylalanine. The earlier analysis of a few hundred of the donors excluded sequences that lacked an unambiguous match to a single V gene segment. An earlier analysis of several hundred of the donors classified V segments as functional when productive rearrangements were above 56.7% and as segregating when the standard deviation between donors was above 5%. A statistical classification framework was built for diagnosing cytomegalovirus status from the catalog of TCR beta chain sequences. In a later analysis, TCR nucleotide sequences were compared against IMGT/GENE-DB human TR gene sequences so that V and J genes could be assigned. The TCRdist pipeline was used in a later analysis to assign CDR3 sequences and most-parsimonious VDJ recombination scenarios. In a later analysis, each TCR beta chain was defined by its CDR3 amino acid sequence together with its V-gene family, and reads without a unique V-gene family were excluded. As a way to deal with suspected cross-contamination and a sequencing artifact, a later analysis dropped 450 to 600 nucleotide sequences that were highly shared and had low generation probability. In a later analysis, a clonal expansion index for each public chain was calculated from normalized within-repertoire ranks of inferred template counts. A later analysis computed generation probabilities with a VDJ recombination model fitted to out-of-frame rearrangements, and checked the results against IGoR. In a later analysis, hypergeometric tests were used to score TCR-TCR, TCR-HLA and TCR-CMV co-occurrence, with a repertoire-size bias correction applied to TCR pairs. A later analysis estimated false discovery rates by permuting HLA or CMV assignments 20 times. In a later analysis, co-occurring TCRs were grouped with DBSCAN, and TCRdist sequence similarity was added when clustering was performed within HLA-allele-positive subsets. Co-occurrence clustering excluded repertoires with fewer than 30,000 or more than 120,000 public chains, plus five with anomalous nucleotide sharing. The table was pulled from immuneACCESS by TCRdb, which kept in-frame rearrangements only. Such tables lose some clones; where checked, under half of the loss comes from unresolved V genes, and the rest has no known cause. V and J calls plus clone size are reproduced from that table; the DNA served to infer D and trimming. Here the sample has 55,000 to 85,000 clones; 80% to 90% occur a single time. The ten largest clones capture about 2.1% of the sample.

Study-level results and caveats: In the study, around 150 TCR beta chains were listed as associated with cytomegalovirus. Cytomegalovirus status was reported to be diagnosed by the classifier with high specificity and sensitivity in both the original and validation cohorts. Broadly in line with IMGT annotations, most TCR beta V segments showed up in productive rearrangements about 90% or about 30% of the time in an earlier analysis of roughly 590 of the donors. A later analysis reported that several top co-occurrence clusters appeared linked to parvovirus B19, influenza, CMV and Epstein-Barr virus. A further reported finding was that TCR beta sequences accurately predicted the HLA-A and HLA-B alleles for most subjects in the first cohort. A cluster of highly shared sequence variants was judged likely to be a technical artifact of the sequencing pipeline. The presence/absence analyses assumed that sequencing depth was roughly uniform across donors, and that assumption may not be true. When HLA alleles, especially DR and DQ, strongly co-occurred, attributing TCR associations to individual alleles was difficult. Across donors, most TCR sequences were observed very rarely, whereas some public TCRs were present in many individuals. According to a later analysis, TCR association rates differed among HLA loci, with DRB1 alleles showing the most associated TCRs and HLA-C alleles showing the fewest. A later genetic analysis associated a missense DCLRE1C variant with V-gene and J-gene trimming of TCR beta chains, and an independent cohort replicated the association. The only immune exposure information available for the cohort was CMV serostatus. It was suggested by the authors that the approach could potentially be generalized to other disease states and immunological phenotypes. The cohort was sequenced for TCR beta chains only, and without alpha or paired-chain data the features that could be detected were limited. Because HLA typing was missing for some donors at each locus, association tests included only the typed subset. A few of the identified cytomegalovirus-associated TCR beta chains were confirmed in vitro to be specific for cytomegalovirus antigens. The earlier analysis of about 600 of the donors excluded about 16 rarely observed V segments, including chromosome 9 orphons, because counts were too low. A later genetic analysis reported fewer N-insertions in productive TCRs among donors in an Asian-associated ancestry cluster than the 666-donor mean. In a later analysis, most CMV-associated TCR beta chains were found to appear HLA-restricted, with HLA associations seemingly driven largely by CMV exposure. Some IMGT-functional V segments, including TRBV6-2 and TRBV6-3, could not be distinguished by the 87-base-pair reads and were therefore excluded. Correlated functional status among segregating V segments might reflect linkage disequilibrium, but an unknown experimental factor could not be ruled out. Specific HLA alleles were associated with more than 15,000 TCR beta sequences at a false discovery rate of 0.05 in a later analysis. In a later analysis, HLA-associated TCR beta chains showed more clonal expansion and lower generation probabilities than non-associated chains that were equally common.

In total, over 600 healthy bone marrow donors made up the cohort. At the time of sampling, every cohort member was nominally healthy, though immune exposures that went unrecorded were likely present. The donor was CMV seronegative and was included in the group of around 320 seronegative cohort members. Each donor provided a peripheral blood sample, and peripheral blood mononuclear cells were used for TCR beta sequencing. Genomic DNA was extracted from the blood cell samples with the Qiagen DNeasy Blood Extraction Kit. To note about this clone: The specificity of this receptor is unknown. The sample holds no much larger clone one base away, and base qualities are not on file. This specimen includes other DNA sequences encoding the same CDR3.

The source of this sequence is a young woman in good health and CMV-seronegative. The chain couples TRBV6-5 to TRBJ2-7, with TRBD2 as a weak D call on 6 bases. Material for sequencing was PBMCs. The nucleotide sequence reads TGTGCCAGCAGTTACTCCTTAGCGGATCCGGGATACGAGCAGTACTTC. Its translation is CASSYSLADPGYEQYF.